The TCR beta chain under discussion was sequenced for a study of blood T cell repertoires in COVID-19. Study context: Sites across the United States, Italy and Spain contributed samples from acute and convalescent COVID-19. Sources were T cells, B-cell-depleted T cells, or PBMCs; the material itself was cDNA or gDNA.

Germline V gene lookup returns CDR1 MRHNA and CDR2 SNTAGT. The ends lost 3 bases at V and 6 bases at J; junction bases unmatched: 8. The CDR3 consists of 15 residues. As processed by the authors: Reference gene primer amplification gave estimated nucleated cell counts. Assay used: immunoSEQ multiplex PCR; TCRdb lists only in-frame clones, some missing. That table furnishes V, J and clone size, whereas the DNA furnished D and trimming. This table holds over 150,000 clones, about three quarters found once. The clonotype comes from a man aged 65-85 years with acute or convalescent COVID-19. The J gene is TRBJ2-7, the V gene TRBV6-4, with 10 nucleotides matching TRBD1. Sequencing used peripheral blood. CDR3 protein: CASSEPGQGFGEQYF. In DNA form, the CDR3 reads TGTGCCAGCAGTGAGCCGGGACAGGGGTTCGGCGAGCAGTACTTC.